This entry describes one T cell receptor (beta chain). Its antigen specificity is not known. Base qualities are not provided; no much larger clone lies one nucleotide away. The samples were obtained from people who had Merkel cell carcinoma. The sample comes from a study of T cells and Merkel cell carcinoma outcomes (TCRdb year 2020). Turning to the overall study: In patients with Merkel cell carcinoma, researchers looked at whether the T-cell repertoire of the tumor, along with T-cell density, could predict clinical outcome.

Overall study outcomes, separate from this receptor: T-cell repertoire features combined with T-cell density were reported to predict clinical outcomes in Merkel cell carcinoma patients.

The library was made by the immunoSEQ multiplex PCR assay. TCRdb provides this immuneACCESS table in a form limited to in-frame rearrangements. Some clones are lacking; in checked studies, under half of them reflect an unresolved V gene, and why the rest are absent is not known. For this sample the table gives 10,000 to 15,000 clones, of which about 95% were detected only once. Around 1% of the sample rests with the top ten. The sequencing sample was made of tumor tissue from Merkel cell carcinoma. The receptor's source is a human donor with Merkel cell carcinoma.

The CDR3 protein: CASSLQPAGELFF. The DNA sequence is given as TGCGCCAGCAGCTTACAACCCGCCGGGGAGCTGTTTTTT. This receptor chain uses TRBV5-1 and TRBJ2-2; there is no confident call for the D gene. The V end loses 2 bases and the J end loses 6 bases, and a stretch of 8 bases separates them. Inclusive of the bounding cysteine and phenylalanine, the CDR3 is 13 residues long. Only CDR3 DNA remains: 39 bases, in frame from the first base. Sequences SGHRS (CDR1) and YFSETQ (CDR2) are obtained from the germline V gene.